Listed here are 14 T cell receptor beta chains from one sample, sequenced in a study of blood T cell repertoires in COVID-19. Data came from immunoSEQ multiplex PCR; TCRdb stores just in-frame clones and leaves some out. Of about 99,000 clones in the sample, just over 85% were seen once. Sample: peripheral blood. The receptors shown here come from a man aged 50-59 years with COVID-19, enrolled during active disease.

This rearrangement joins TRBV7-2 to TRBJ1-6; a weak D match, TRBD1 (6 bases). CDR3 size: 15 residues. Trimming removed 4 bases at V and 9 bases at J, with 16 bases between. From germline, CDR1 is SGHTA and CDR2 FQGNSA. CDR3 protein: CASSSLTGYGSPLHF. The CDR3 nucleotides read TGTGCCAGCAGCTCCCTAACAGGGTATGGTTCACCCCTCCACTTT. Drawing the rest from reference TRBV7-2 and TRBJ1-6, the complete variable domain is GAGVSQSPSNKVTEKGKDVELRCDPISGHTALYWYRQSLGQGLEFLIYFQGNSAPDKSGLPSDRFSAERTGGSVSTLTIQRTQQEDSAVYLCASSSLTGYGSPLHFGNGTRLTVT.

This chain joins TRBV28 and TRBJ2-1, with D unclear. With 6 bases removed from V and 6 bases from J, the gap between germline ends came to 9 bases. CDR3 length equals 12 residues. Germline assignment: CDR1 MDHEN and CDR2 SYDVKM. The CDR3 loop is CASSLPGNEQFF. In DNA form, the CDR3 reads TGTGCCAGCAGCCTCCCAGGCAATGAGCAGTTCTTC.

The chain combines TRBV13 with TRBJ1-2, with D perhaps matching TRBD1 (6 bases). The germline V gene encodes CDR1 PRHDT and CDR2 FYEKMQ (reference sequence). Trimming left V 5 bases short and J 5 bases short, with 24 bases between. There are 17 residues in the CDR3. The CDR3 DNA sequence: TGTGCCAGCAGCAGGGGAGCAGGGGAAGCGGTGAGGTATGGCTACACCTTC. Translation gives CASSRGAGEAVRYGYTF. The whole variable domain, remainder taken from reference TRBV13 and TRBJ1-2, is AAGVIQSPRHLIKEKRETATLKCYPIPRHDTVYWYQQGPGQDPQFLISFYEKMQSDKGSIPDRFSAQQFSDYHSELNMSSLELGDSALYFCASSRGAGEAVRYGYTFGSGTRLTVV.

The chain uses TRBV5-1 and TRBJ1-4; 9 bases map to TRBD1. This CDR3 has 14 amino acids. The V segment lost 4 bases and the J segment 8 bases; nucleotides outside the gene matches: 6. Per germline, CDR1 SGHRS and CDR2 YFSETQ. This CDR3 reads CASSTGQGGEKLFF. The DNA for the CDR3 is TGCGCCAGCAGCACGGGACAGGGTGGCGAAAAACTGTTTTTT.

The CDR3 loop is CASAWTGYLGEQYF. In nucleotides, the CDR3 is TGTGCCAGCGCCTGGACAGGGTATTTGGGGGAGCAGTACTTC. J is TRBJ2-7 and V is TRBV6-5; 8 bases fit TRBD1. Trimming took 8 bases from V and 7 from J; bases not matched to a gene: 13. The CDR3 runs to 14 residues. Germline CDR1 is MNHEY and CDR2 is SVGAGI.

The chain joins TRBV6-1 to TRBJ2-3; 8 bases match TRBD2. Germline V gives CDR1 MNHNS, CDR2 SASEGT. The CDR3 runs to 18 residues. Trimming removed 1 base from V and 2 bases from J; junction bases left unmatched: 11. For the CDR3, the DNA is TGTGCCAGCAGTGAAGAGGACCGGAGCGGGGGCCCCACAGATACGCAGTATTTT. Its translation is CASSEEDRSGGPTDTQYF.

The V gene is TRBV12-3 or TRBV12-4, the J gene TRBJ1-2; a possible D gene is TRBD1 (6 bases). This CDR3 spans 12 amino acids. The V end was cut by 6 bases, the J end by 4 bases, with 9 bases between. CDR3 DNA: TGTGCCAGCAGGGACAGCCTCTATGGCTACACCTTC. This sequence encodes CASRDSLYGYTF.

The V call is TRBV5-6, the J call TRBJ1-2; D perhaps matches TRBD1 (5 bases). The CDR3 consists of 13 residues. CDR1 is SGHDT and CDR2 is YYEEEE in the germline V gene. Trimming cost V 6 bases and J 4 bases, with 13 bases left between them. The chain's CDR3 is CASTQGEPYGYTF. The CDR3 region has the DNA TGTGCCAGCACTCAGGGTGAACCCTATGGCTACACCTTC.

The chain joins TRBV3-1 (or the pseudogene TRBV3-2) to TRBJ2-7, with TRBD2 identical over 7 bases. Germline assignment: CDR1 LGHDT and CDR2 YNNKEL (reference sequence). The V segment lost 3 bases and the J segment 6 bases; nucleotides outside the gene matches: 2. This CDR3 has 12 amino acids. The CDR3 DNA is TGTGCCAGCAGCCAGCGGGGGAGCGAGCAGTACTTC. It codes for CASSQRGSEQYF.

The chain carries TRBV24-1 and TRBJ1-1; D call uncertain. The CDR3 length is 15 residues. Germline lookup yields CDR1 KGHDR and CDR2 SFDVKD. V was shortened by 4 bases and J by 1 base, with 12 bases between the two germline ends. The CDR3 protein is CATSDPSAGNTEAFF. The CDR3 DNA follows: TGTGCCACCAGTGACCCCTCGGCGGGGAACACTGAAGCTTTCTTT.

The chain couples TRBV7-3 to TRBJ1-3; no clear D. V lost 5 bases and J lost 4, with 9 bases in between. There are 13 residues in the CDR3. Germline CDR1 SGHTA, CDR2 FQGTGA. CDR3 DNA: TGTGCCAGCAGCACAGTGGCAGGAAACACCATATATTTT. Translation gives CASSTVAGNTIYF.

CDR3 amino acids: CASSPSSYEQYF. DNA for the CDR3: TGTGCCAGCAGCCCTAGCTCCTACGAGCAGTACTTC. V gene TRBV9 combines with J gene TRBJ2-7; D is ambiguous. Trimming stripped 4 bases from V and 0 bases from J, with 5 bases between. The CDR3 is 12 residues long. Germline lookup yields CDR1 SGDLS and CDR2 YYNGEE.

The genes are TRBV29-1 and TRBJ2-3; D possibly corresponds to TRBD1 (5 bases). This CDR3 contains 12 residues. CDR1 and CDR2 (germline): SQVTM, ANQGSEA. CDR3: CTIRAGIDTQYF. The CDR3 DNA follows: TGCACAATCAGGGCAGGCATTGATACGCAGTATTTT.

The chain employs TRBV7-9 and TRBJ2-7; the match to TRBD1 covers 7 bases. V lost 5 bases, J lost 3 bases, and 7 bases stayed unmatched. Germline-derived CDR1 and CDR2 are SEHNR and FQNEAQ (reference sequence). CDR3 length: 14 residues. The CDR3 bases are TGTGCCAGCAGCCTCCCGGGACAGATCTACGAGCAGTACTTC. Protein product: CASSLPGQIYEQYF.